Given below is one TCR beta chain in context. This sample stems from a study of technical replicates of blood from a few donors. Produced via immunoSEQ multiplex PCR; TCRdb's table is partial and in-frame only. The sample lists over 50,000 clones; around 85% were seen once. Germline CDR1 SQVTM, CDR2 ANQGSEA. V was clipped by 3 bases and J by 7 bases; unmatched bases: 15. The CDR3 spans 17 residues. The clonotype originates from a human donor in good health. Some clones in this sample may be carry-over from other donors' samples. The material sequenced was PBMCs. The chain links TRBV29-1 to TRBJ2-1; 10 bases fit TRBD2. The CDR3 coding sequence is TGCAGCGTTGACGCCCCCACTAGCGGGGAGAGTCCAAATGAGCAGTTCTTC. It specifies CSVDAPTSGESPNEQFF.